This TCR beta chain was documented in a study of T cell responses to AZD1222 COVID-19 vaccine. Germline trimming cut 0 bases from V and 4 bases from J; bases unmatched to any gene: 3. Germline V CDR1 and CDR2: LNHDA, SQIVND (reference sequence). The CDR3 spans 14 residues. Study results and limitations: The study sampled repertoires only after the peak T cell response.

Only in-frame clones appear in the TCRdb table, and some are missing; sequencing was by immunoSEQ multiplex PCR. The table records roughly 69,000 clones, 75% to 85% of them present only once. About this clone itself: The antigen remains unidentified.

Sequencing used peripheral blood, obtained 28 days after the second AZD1222 dose. The chain couples TRBV19 to TRBJ2-7, with 7 bases lining up with TRBD2. This TCR was recovered from an adult who received the AZD1222 COVID-19 vaccine. CDR3 in DNA: TGTGCCAGTAGTATAGACTTGCGGGGGTACGAGCAGTACTTC. This codes for CASSIDLRGYEQYF.